This TCR beta chain was obtained from a study of blood T cell repertoires in COVID-19. Data came from immunoSEQ multiplex PCR; TCRdb stores just in-frame clones and leaves some out. The sample lists approximately 67,000 clones, about nine tenths seen once, with 6.5% to 8.5% in the top ten. The junction had 7 bases not matched to a gene; V was cut back by 5 bases and J by 5 bases. The CDR3 has 15 residues. Germline CDR1 SGHVS, CDR2 FQNEAQ. The specimen sequenced was peripheral blood. This TCR came from a man aged 50 to 59 with active COVID-19. The rearrangement links TRBV7-8 to TRBJ2-1; TRBD1 matches at 9 bases. The CDR3 sequence: CASSVGQGRNNEQFF. CDR3 nucleotides: TGTGCCAGCAGCGTAGGACAGGGGAGAAACAATGAGCAGTTCTTC.